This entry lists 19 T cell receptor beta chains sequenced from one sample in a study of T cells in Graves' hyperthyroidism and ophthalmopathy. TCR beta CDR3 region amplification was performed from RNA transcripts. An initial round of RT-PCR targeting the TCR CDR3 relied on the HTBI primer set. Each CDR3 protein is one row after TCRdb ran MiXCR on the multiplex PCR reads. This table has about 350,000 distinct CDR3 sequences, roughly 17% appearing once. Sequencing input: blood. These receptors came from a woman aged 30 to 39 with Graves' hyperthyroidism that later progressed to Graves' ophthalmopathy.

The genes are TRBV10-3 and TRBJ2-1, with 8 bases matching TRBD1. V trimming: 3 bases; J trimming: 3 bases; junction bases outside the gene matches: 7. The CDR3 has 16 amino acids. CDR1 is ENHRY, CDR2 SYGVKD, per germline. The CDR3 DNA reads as TGTGCCATCAGTGACCCTAAGACAGGGGACTACAATGAGCAGTTCTTC. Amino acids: CAISDPKTGDYNEQFF.

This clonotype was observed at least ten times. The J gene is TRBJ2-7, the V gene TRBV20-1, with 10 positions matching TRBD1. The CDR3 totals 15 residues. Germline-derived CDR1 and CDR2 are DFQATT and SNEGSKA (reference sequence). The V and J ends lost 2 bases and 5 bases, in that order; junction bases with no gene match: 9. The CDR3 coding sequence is TGCAGTGCTAGATCCGGGACAGGGGCCACGGACGAGCAGTACTTC. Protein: CSARSGTGATDEQYF.

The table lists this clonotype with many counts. CDR3 amino acids: CATRGLSGTSGGTEQYF. The CDR3 nucleotides read TGTGCCACCCGAGGCCTATCCGGGACTAGCGGGGGAACCGAGCAGTACTTC. This chain links TRBV10-3 with TRBJ2-7; 14 positions agree with TRBD2. J gave up 6 bases and V 10 bases, and 17 bases lay outside the gene matches. This CDR3 is built from 17 residues. Germline values: CDR1 ENHRY, CDR2 SYGVKD.

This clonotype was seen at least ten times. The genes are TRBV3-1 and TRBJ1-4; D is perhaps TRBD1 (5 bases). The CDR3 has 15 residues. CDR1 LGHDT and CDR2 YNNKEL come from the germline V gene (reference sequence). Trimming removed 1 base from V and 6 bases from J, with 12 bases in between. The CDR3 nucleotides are TGTGCCAGCAGCCAAGCAAGGGACGACCATGAAAAACTGTTTTTT. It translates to CASSQARDDHEKLFF.

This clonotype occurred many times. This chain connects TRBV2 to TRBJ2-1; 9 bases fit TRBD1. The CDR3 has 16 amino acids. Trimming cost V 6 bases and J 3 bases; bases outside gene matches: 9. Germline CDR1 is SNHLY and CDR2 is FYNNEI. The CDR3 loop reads CASRKGTGSVYNEQFF. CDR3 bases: TGTGCCAGCAGGAAGGGGACAGGGTCCGTCTACAATGAGCAGTTCTTC.

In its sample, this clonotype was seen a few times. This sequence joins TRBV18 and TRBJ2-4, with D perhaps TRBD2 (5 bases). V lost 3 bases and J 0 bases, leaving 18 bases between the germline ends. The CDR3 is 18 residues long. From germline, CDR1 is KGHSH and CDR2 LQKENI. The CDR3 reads CASSPGKITGLAKNIQYF. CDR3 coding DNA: TGTGCCAGCTCACCCGGGAAGATAACGGGTCTAGCCAAAAACATTCAGTACTTC. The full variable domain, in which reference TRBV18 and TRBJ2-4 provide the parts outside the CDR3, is NAGVMQNPRHLVRRRGQEARLRCSPMKGHSHVYWYRQLPEEGLKFMVYLQKENIIDESGMPKERFSAEFPKEGPSILRIQQVVRGDSAAYFCASSPGKITGLAKNIQYFGAGTRLSVL.

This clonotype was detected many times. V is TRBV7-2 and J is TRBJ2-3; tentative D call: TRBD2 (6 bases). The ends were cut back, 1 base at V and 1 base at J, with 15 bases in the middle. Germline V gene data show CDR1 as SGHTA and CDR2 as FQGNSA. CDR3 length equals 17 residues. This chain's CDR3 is CASSLGKTSRRTDTQYF. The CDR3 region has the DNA TGTGCCAGCAGCTTAGGGAAGACTAGTCGTCGCACAGATACGCAGTATTTT.

The CDR3 nucleotides are TGCGCCAGCAGCTTAAGTGGGGAGGGATATGGCTACACCTTC. Protein product: CASSLSGEGYGYTF. The V gene is TRBV5-1, the J gene TRBJ1-2; no definite D call. From germline, CDR1 is SGHRS and CDR2 YFSETQ. V lost 2 bases and J 5 bases, leaving 13 bases between the germline ends. The CDR3 runs to 14 residues.

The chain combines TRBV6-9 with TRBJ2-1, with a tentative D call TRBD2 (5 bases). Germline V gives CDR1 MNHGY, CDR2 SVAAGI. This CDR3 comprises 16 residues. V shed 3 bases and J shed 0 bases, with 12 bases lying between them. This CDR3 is CASSYYTTSSYNEQFF. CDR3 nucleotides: TGTGCCAGCAGTTACTACACTACTAGCTCCTACAATGAGCAGTTCTTC.

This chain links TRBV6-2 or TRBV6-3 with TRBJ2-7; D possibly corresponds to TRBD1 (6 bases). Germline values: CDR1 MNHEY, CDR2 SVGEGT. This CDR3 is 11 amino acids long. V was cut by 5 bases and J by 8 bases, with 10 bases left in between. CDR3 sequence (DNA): TGTGCCAGCAGTCGACAGGAGAAGCAGTACTTC. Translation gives CASSRQEKQYF.

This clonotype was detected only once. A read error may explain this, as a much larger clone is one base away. CDR3 sequence: CASSTSGGNNKQFF. The CDR3, as DNA: TGTGCCAGCAGTACTAGCGGGGGAAACAATAAGCAGTTCTTC. The gene calls are TRBV2 and TRBJ2-1; TRBD2 agrees at 11 bases. This CDR3 has 14 residues. Germline CDR1 reads SNHLY; CDR2 reads FYNNEI.

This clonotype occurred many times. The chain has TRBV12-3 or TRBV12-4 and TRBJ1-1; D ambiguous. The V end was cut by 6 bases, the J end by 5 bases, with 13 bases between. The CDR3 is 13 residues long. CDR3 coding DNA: TGTGCCAGCAGGTTAATTATGGGGACTGAAGCTTTCTTT. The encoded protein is CASRLIMGTEAFF.

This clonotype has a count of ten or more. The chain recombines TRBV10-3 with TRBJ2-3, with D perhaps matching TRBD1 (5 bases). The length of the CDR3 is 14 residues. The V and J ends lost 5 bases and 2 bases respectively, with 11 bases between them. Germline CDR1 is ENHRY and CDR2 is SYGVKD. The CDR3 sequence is CAISLQGNTDTQYF. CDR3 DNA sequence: TGTGCCATCAGTTTGCAGGGAAACACAGATACGCAGTATTTT.

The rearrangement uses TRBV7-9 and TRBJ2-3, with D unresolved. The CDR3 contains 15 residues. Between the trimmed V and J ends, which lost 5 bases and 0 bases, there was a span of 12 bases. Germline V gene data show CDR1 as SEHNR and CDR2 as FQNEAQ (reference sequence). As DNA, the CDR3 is TGTGCCAGCAGCCCGCACCCCCGGAGCACAGATACGCAGTATTTT. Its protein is CASSPHPRSTDTQYF.

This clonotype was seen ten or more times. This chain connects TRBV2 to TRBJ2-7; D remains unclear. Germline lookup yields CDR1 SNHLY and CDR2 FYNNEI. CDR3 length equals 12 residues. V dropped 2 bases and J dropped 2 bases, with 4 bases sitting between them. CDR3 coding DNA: TGTGCCAGCAGTGAACAGGCCTACGAGCAGTACTTC. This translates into CASSEQAYEQYF.

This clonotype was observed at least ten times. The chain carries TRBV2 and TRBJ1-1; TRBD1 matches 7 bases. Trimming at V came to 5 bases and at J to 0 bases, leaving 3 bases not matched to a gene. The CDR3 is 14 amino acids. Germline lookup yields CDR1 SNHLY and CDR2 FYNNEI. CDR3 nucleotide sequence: TGTGCCAGCAGTACGGACAGGCTGAACACTGAAGCTTTCTTT. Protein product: CASSTDRLNTEAFF.

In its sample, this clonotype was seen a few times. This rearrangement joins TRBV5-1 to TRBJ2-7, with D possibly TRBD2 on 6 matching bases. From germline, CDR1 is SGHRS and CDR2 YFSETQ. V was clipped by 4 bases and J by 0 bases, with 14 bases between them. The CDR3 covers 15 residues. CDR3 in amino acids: CASSDRDGSSYEQYF. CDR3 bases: TGCGCCAGCAGCGACCGGGACGGGAGCTCCTACGAGCAGTACTTC.

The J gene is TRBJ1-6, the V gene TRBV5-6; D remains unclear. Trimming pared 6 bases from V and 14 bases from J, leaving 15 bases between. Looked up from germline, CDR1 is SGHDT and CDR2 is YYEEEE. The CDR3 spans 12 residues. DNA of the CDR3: TGTGCCAGCACCAATCCTCGGGGATCCCTCCACTTT. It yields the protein CASTNPRGSLHF.

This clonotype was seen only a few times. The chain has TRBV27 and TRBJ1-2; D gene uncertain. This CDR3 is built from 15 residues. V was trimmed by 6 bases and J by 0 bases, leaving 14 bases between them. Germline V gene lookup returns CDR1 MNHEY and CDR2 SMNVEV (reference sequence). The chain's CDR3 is CASSPSGPTNYGYTF. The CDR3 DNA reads TGTGCCAGCAGCCCTTCAGGCCCGACTAACTATGGCTACACCTTC.